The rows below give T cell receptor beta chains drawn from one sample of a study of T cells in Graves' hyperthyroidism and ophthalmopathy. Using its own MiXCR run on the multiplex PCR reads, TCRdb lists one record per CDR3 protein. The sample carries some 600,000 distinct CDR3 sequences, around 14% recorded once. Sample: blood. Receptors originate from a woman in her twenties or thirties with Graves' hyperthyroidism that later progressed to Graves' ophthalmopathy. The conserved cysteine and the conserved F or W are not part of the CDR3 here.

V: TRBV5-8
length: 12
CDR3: ASSPSTLEETQY

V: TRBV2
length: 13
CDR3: ASTLQGQGKSGYT

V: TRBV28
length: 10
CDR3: ASREANQPQH

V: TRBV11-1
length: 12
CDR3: ASIPRTGGGEQY

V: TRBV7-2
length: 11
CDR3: ASSFGRFNGYT

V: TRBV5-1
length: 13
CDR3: ASSKGTQGGETQY

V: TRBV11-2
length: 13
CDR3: ASSSNAGFRNTIY

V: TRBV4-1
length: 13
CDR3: ASSREGGTRGEAF

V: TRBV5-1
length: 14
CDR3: ASSLTLQGTGNTIY

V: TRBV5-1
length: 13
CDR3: ASSLGGSYSYEQY

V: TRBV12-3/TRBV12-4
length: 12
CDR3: ASSLGDGVYEQY

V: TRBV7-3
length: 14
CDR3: ASSLGDRSGANVLT

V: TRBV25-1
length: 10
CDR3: ASSVGGQSYT

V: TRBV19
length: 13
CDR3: ASSIRQTLREKLF

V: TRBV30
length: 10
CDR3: AWSVQGETQY

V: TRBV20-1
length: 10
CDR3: SASLMADTQY

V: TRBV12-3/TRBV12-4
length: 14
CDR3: ASSFSYREMNTEAF

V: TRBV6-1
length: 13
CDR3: ASNSGQGALREAF

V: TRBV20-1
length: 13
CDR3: SAVKPGTSNYGYT

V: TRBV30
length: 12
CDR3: AWSWLSGTDTQY

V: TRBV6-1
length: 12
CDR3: ASSTTGIPYEQY

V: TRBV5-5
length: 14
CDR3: ASSLIGWGPGEKLF

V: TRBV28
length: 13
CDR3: ASSLAGDIYNEQF

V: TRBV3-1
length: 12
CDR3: ASSLGMTNTEAF

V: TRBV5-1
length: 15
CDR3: ASSLRASGRAADTQY

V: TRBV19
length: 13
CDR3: ASSIGAGGVGEQF

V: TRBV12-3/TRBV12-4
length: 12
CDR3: ASSPPGPNTEAF

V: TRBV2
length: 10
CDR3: ASSEVYNEQF

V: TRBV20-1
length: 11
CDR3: SARLGTSNEQF

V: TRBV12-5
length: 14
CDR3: ASGPGSTGGTDTQY

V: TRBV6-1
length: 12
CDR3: ASSPAGGNSPLH

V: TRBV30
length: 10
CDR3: AQNRGNTEAF

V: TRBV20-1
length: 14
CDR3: SARARASGRIYEQH

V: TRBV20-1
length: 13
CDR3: SARKLAGGIYEQY

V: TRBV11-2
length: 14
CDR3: ASSLGGQGASSPLH

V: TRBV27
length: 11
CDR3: ASSWTVNTEAF

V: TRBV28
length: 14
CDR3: ASRPQGAFPYNEQF

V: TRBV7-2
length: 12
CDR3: ASSFLAAKNIQY

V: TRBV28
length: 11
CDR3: ASSLAQATEAF

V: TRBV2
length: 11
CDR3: ASKIIERGKAF

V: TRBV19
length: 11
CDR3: ASSTTQGEKLF

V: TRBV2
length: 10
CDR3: ASGGANQPQH